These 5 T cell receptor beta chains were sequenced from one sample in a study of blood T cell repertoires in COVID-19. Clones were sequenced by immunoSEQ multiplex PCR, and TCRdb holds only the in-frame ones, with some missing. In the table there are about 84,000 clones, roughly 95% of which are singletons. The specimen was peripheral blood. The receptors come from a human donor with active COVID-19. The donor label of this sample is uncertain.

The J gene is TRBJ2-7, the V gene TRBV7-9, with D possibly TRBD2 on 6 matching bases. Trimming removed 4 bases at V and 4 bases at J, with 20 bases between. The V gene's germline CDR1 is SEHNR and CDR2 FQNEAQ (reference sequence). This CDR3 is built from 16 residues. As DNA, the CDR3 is TGTGCCAGCAGCTCCCTCATGAGCGGGTTAGCGTACGAGCAGTACTTC. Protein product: CASSSLMSGLAYEQYF.

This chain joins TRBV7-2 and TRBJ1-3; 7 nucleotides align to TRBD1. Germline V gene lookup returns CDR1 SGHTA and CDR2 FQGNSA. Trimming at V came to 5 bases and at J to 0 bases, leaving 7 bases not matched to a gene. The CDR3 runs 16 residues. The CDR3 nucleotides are TGTGCCAGCAGCACCCGGGACAGCCTCTCTGGAAACACCATATATTTT. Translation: CASSTRDSLSGNTIYF.

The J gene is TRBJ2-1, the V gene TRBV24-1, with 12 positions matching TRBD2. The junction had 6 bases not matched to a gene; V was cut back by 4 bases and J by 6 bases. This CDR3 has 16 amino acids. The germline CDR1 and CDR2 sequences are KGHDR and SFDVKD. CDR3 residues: CATSDPSGGAFNEQFF. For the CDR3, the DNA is TGTGCCACCAGTGACCCTAGCGGGGGGGCCTTCAATGAGCAGTTCTTC.

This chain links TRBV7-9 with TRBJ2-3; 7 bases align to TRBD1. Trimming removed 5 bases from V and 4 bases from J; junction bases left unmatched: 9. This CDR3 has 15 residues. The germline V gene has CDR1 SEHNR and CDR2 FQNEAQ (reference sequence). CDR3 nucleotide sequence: TGTGCCAGCAGCCCCCCGAGACAGGGTCCAGATACGCAGTATTTT. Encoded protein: CASSPPRQGPDTQYF.

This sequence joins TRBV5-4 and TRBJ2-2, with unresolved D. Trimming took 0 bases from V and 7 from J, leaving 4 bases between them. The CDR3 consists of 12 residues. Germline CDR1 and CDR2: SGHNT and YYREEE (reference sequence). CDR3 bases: TGTGCCAGCAGCTTGGCAGTCGGGGAGCTGTTTTTT. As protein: CASSLAVGELFF.